The text below deals with one T cell receptor (beta chain). TCRdb's table, derived via immunoSEQ multiplex PCR, lists solely in-frame clones and lacks some. The table lists 540,000 or so clones, 78% of them singletons. The data belong to a study of shared T cell receptors in the human thymus. Trimming pared 6 bases from V and 7 bases from J, leaving 22 bases between. The CDR3 is 15 residues long. Per the germline V gene, CDR1 is ENHRY and CDR2 is SYGVKD. These records were also assigned to another study, of human thymus T cells. As that study records: Thymic samples were excised during corrective heart operations. Use of V and J genes seemed skewed within the thymic and blood repertoires. Related research described strongly overlapping thymic repertoires in unrelated people.

The clonotype originates from a boy less than two years old with a congenital heart defect. V gene TRBV10-3 combines with J gene TRBJ2-7; possibly TRBD2 for D (6 bases). Sample: thymocytes. The chain's CDR3 is CAISGSAGGASEQYF. The CDR3 DNA sequence: TGTGCCATCAGCGGGTCCGCTGGCGGGGCTTCGGAGCAGTACTTC.